A single sample is the source of the 28 T cell receptor beta chains below, sequenced in a study of regulatory T cells. Amplification used 52 TRBV primers and 13 TRBJ primers. TCRdb keeps only in-frame clones here, not all; method: immunoSEQ multiplex PCR. The sample holds 20,000 to 25,000 clones, approximately 90% seen once. General study findings and limits: In CD3G-deficient patients, conventional CD4+ T cells were enriched for hydrophobic CDR3 residues at positions 6 and 7.

Antigens of these TCRs are unknown. Specimen: conventional CD4+ T cells sorted from blood. These receptors all stem from a child under 18 with CD3G deficiency.

The genes are TRBV10-3 and TRBJ2-2; D possibly matches TRBD1 or TRBD2 (6 bases each). The germline V gene has CDR1 ENHRY and CDR2 SYGVKD. Deletions cut 3 bases from V and 4 bases from J, with 12 bases between. There are 15 residues in the CDR3. In DNA form, the CDR3 reads TGTGCCATCAGTGATAGAGGGGGGCCCACCGGGGAGCTGTTTTTT. Translation: CAISDRGGPTGELFF.

The chain links TRBV6-1 to TRBJ2-7, with a possible D match to TRBD2 (5 bases). The CDR3 runs to 13 residues. V was trimmed by 5 bases and J by 4 bases, leaving 12 bases between them. The germline V gene has CDR1 MNHNS and CDR2 SASEGT. The CDR3 loop reads CASSRGLRYEQYF. CDR3 nucleotide sequence: TGTGCCAGCAGTCGGGGATTACGATACGAGCAGTACTTC.

The chain couples TRBV5-1 to TRBJ1-2; tentatively, D is TRBD1 (5 bases). In germline, CDR1 is SGHRS, CDR2 YFSETQ. The ends were cut back, 5 bases at V and 8 bases at J, with 13 bases in the middle. The CDR3 loop spans 12 amino acids. As DNA, the CDR3 is TGCGCCAGCAGGACAGACAGCGGAGGCTACACCTTC. This gives the protein CASRTDSGGYTF.

This clone was picked up one time. The chain is built from TRBV18 and TRBJ2-7; D possibly corresponds to TRBD2 (5 bases). The CDR3 loop spans 12 amino acids. The ends were cut back, 5 bases at V and 6 bases at J, with 11 bases in the middle. CDR1 is KGHSH, CDR2 LQKENI, per germline. In DNA, the CDR3 is TGTGCCAGCTCAGCGGACTTCGGCGAGCAGTACTTC. Translating gives CASSADFGEQYF. Together with reference TRBV18 and TRBJ2-7, the CDR3 gives the full variable domain: NAGVMQNPRHLVRRRGQEARLRCSPMKGHSHVYWYRQLPEEGLKFMVYLQKENIIDESGMPKERFSAEFPKEGPSILRIQQVVRGDSAAYFCASSADFGEQYFGPGTRLTVT.

The CDR3 protein is CASSLLRELSSNEQYF. Written as DNA, the CDR3 is TGTGCCAGCAGCCTCCTCAGGGAGCTATCTTCCAACGAGCAGTACTTC. The V and J genes are TRBV28 and TRBJ2-7; D possibly uses TRBD1 or TRBD2 (5 bases each). The germline CDR1 and CDR2 sequences are MDHEN and SYDVKM. The CDR3 totals 16 residues. With 6 bases removed from V and 5 bases from J, the gap between germline ends came to 23 bases.

This chain connects TRBV6-1 to TRBJ1-1, with D perhaps matching TRBD1 (5 bases). From germline, CDR1 is MNHNS and CDR2 SASEGT. The CDR3 runs 13 residues. V was shortened by 6 bases and J by 4 bases, with 12 bases between the two germline ends. The CDR3 loop is CASSFDRPTEAFF. The DNA for the CDR3 is TGTGCCAGCAGCTTTGACAGACCCACTGAAGCTTTCTTT.

The chain employs TRBV11-2 and TRBJ1-1; D is undetermined. Germline V lookup: CDR1 SGHAT, CDR2 FQNNGV. Trimming stripped 5 bases from V and 11 bases from J, with 18 bases between. The CDR3 sequence is 13 residues long. CDR3 in amino acids: CASSPKVAAPAFF. The CDR3 DNA sequence: TGTGCCAGCAGCCCTAAGGTTGCAGCCCCGGCTTTCTTT.

This chain uses TRBV27 with TRBJ2-1; a possible D gene is TRBD1 (5 bases). CDR1 and CDR2 (germline): MNHEY, SMNVEV (reference sequence). V lost 4 bases and J 7 bases, leaving 17 bases between the germline ends. This CDR3 is built from 15 residues. The CDR3 coding sequence is TGTGCCAGCAGTTCCCAGGGTGTAAAGTATAATGAGCAGTTCTTC. It specifies CASSSQGVKYNEQFF.

The chain combines TRBV28 with TRBJ2-5; the D call may be TRBD1 or TRBD2 (5 bases each). CDR3 size: 16 residues. Germline loops: CDR1 MDHEN, CDR2 SYDVKM. Trimming took 5 bases from V and 3 from J, leaving 19 bases between them. This CDR3 reads CASSPYSQGPKETQYF. The CDR3, as DNA: TGTGCCAGCAGTCCGTACTCCCAGGGACCAAAAGAGACCCAGTACTTC.

The rearrangement uses TRBV14 and TRBJ2-7; possible D gene TRBD1, 5 bases. The CDR3 is 13 residues long. Trimming shortened V by 4 bases and J by 6 bases, and 13 bases separated the two germline ends. Germline CDR1 is SGHDN and CDR2 is FVKESK. As DNA, the CDR3 is TGTGCCAGCAGCCCTTCCTTCGACAGCGAGCAGTACTTC. Its translation is CASSPSFDSEQYF.

The chain combines TRBV30 with TRBJ2-3; D perhaps matches TRBD2 (5 bases). This CDR3 region has 14 residues. Germline V gene lookup returns CDR1 GTSNPN and CDR2 SVGIG (reference sequence). With 0 bases removed from V and 4 bases from J, the gap between germline ends came to 11 bases. Here the CDR3 reads CAWSVRVGADTQYF. CDR3 DNA sequence: TGTGCCTGGAGTGTACGAGTCGGGGCAGATACGCAGTATTTT.

The rearrangement links TRBV28 to TRBJ2-3, with D possibly matching TRBD2 (6 bases). The ends were cut back, 3 bases at V and 1 base at J, with 11 bases in the middle. This CDR3 has 15 residues. Germline lookup yields CDR1 MDHEN and CDR2 SYDVKM. CDR3 sequence reads: CASSLLATRTDTQYF. The CDR3 DNA reads as TGTGCCAGCAGTTTGCTAGCGACCCGCACAGATACGCAGTATTTT.

The chain uses TRBV7-8 and TRBJ2-7, with D perhaps TRBD1 or TRBD2 (5 bases each). Trimming cost V 0 bases and J 2 bases, with 5 bases left between them. Germline values: CDR1 SGHVS, CDR2 FQNEAQ. The CDR3 contains 13 residues. CDR3: CASSLAGAYEQYF. The CDR3 region has the DNA TGTGCCAGCAGCTTAGCGGGGGCCTACGAGCAGTACTTC.

The chain links TRBV7-9 to TRBJ1-1; D is unresolved. Germline V gene sequence: CDR1 SEHNR, CDR2 FQNEAQ (reference sequence). The CDR3 has 13 amino acids. The V and J ends lost 5 bases and 0 bases respectively, with 7 bases between them. The CDR3 loop reads CASSIDVNTEAFF. As DNA, the CDR3 is TGTGCCAGCAGCATCGACGTGAACACTGAAGCTTTCTTT.

The gene calls are TRBV28 and TRBJ2-7; a weak D match, TRBD1 (5 bases). The germline V gene encodes CDR1 MDHEN and CDR2 SYDVKM. V lost 2 bases, J lost 12 bases, and 14 bases lay in between. The CDR3 contains 12 residues. The CDR3 coding sequence is TGTGCCAGCAGTTTACCCCAGGACAAACTGTACTTC. Translating it yields CASSLPQDKLYF.

CDR3 DNA sequence: TGTGCCAGCAGTGGGACAGGGCGGACTGAAGCTTTCTTT. Encoded protein: CASSGTGRTEAFF. This chain joins TRBV6-6 and TRBJ1-1, with 9 bases lining up with TRBD1. The CDR3 loop spans 13 amino acids. CDR1 is MNHNY, CDR2 SVGAGI, per germline (reference sequence). The J segment lost 5 bases and the V segment lost 5 bases, leaving 3 bases of the junction unmatched.

The gene calls are TRBV5-1 and TRBJ1-1; D may be TRBD1 (6 bases). V gave up 0 bases and J gave up 11 bases, with 17 bases separating them. CDR3 size: 14 residues. CDR1 and CDR2 (germline): SGHRS, YFSETQ. CDR3 sequence (DNA): TGCGCCAGCAGCTTGGATCCGGGGAAGGGGGTGGCTTTCTTT. Residues: CASSLDPGKGVAFF.

The V call is TRBV6-1, the J call TRBJ2-5, with 11 bases identical to TRBD1. Germline V gene data show CDR1 as MNHNS and CDR2 as SASEGT. V dropped 5 bases and J dropped 2; count of bases not matched to a gene: 4. This CDR3 spans 15 amino acids. The CDR3 nucleotides read TGTGCCAGCAGTCGGACAGGGGGCGTACAAGAGACCCAGTACTTC. Its protein product is CASSRTGGVQETQYF.

The V call is TRBV27, the J call TRBJ2-6; D may be TRBD2 (7 bases). The germline gives CDR1 MNHEY, CDR2 SMNVEV (reference sequence). The CDR3 length is 19 residues. V lost 5 bases, J lost 0 bases, and 20 bases lay in between. The CDR3 DNA reads as TGTGCCAGCAGTCCCCGGGGGGCCGCCGCCCTCTCTGGGGCCAACGTCCTGACTTTC. Translating it yields CASSPRGAAALSGANVLTF. Filled out from reference TRBV27 and TRBJ2-6, the complete variable domain reads EAQVTQNPRYLITVTGKKLTVTCSQNMNHEYMSWYRQDPGLGLRQIYYSMNVEVTDKGDVPEGYKVSRKEKRNFPLILESPSPNQTSLYFCASSPRGAAALSGANVLTFGAGSRLTVL.

The chain recombines TRBV7-8 with TRBJ2-7; weak D call: TRBD1 (5 bases). The ends were cut back, 1 base at V and 7 bases at J, with 23 bases in the middle. The CDR3 loop spans 17 amino acids. The germline V gene has CDR1 SGHVS and CDR2 FQNEAQ. Here the CDR3 reads CASSLEGTQGGLGEQYF. The CDR3, as DNA: TGTGCCAGCAGCTTAGAAGGCACTCAGGGCGGATTGGGGGAGCAGTACTTC.

The V call is TRBV19, the J call TRBJ2-6; perhaps D is TRBD1 or TRBD2 (7 bases each). The germline V gene has CDR1 LNHDA and CDR2 SQIVND (reference sequence). The CDR3 contains 18 residues. The V end was cut by 5 bases, the J end by 0 bases, with 17 bases between. Here the CDR3 reads CASSPRGGSISGANVLTF. The CDR3 bases are TGTGCCAGTAGTCCCAGGGGGGGAAGTATCTCTGGGGCCAACGTCCTGACTTTC.

In its sample, this clone was seen once. The chain uses TRBV28 and TRBJ2-1, with 9 positions matching TRBD2. Germline CDR1 MDHEN, CDR2 SYDVKM. With 4 bases clipped from V and 6 bases from J, the junction kept 4 bases outside the gene matches. The CDR3 sequence is 14 residues long. The CDR3 nucleotides are TGTGCCAGCAGTTACAGCGGGAGGTTCAATGAGCAGTTCTTC. Encoded protein: CASSYSGRFNEQFF.

This clone was counted a single time. The chain employs TRBV7-9 and TRBJ2-5; 8 bases are a match to TRBD1. The J call is doubtful: the DNA matches TRBJ2-7 better. The CDR3 is made up of 16 amino acids. CDR1 is SEHNR, CDR2 FQNEAQ, per germline (reference sequence). The CDR3 DNA reads TGTGCCAGCAGCTCCGATGGACAGGGAAGTCCCTACGAGCAGTACTTC. Translation gives CASSSDGQGSPYEQYF.

V gene TRBV14 combines with J gene TRBJ2-1; 12 bases are a match to TRBD1. The CDR3 length is 16 residues. V was clipped by 5 bases and J by 9 bases; unmatched bases: 11. Germline V gene lookup returns CDR1 SGHDN and CDR2 FVKESK. The CDR3 nucleotides are TGTGCCAGCAGCGAACATCGGGGACAGGGGGCTGGTGAGCAGTTCTTC. The encoded protein is CASSEHRGQGAGEQFF.

The rearrangement joins TRBV7-9 to TRBJ1-4; 7 positions match TRBD1. Per germline, CDR1 SEHNR and CDR2 FQNEAQ (reference sequence). Trimming at V came to 5 bases and at J to 0 bases, leaving 6 bases not matched to a gene. This CDR3 has 16 residues. The CDR3 region has the DNA TGTGCCAGCAGCCCTGGACAGGCAGCAACTAATGAAAAACTGTTTTTT. This gives the protein CASSPGQAATNEKLFF.

This chain links TRBV6-1 with TRBJ2-4, with D uncertain. V was clipped by 6 bases and J by 0 bases, with 12 bases between them. This CDR3 contains 15 residues. The germline V gene has CDR1 MNHNS and CDR2 SASEGT. Written as DNA, the CDR3 is TGTGCCAGCAGACTAAGCATCCAAGCCAAAAACATTCAGTACTTC. Protein: CASRLSIQAKNIQYF.

The gene calls are TRBV7-9 and TRBJ2-1, with TRBD1 matching 7 bases. Per the germline V gene, CDR1 is SEHNR and CDR2 is FQNEAQ (reference sequence). The CDR3 consists of 17 residues. Trimming at V came to 5 bases and at J to 0 bases, leaving 10 bases not matched to a gene. The CDR3 loop is CASSQGGSASSYNEQFF. CDR3 nucleotides: TGTGCCAGCAGCCAAGGGGGCAGTGCAAGCTCCTACAATGAGCAGTTCTTC.

The rearrangement joins TRBV28 to TRBJ2-7; 10 bases agree with TRBD2. Germline CDR1 and CDR2: MDHEN and SYDVKM. V gave up 3 bases and J gave up 13 bases; unmatched junction bases: 12. This CDR3 has 14 amino acids. CDR3 protein: CASSFGSKGTSVYF. As DNA, the CDR3 is TGTGCCAGCAGTTTCGGGTCGAAGGGGACTAGCGTATACTTC.